This T cell receptor beta chain was found in a study of technical replicates of blood from a few donors. The protocol was immunoSEQ multiplex PCR, while the TCRdb copy is restricted to in-frame clones and leaves out a portion. The profile shows 74,000 or so clones, approximately 91% of them singletons. The TCR originated in a human donor in good health. Sequenced material: T cells isolated from PBMCs.

CDR3 sequence (DNA): TGCGCCAGCACCGGGACTAGCGGGAGAAGCGGGGAGCTGTTTTTT. Amino acids: CASTGTSGRSGELFF. The chain carries TRBV5-1 and TRBJ2-2; TRBD2 aligns across 14 bases. CDR1 is SGHRS, CDR2 YFSETQ, per germline. CDR3 length: 15 amino acids. The V segment lost 6 bases and the J segment 7 bases; nucleotides outside the gene matches: 5.